One and the same sample provided the 16 T cell receptor beta chains below, sequenced in a study of blood T cell repertoires in COVID-19. Clones were read by immunoSEQ multiplex PCR, and TCRdb kept only the in-frame ones, dropping some. The sample contains some 260,000 clones, approximately 89% of which appear only once. Sequenced: peripheral blood. Source of these receptors: a woman aged 70-85 years with COVID-19, enrolled during active disease.

The V gene is TRBV19, the J gene TRBJ2-7; 7 bases are a match to TRBD1. The junction had 6 bases not matched to a gene; V was cut back by 3 bases and J by 4 bases. The CDR3 loop spans 14 amino acids. The V gene's germline CDR1 is LNHDA and CDR2 SQIVND (reference sequence). CDR3 coding DNA: TGTGCCAGTAGTATGTACAGGGGAGAGTACGAGCAGTACTTC. It specifies CASSMYRGEYEQYF.

The chain has TRBV30 and TRBJ1-3; possible D gene TRBD1, 5 bases. Between the trimmed V and J ends, which lost 3 bases and 4 bases, there was a span of 19 bases. Germline V gives CDR1 GTSNPN, CDR2 SVGIG (reference sequence). This CDR3 contains 16 residues. CDR3 protein: CAWRRDFQGTGNTIYF. In nucleotides, the CDR3 is TGTGCCTGGAGGCGGGACTTCCAGGGAACGGGAAACACCATATATTTT.

Notes on this clone: This same CDR3 is encoded by further DNA sequences in the sample. The CDR3 protein is CASRLNEKLFF. As DNA, the CDR3 is TGTGCCAGCAGATTAAATGAAAAACTGTTTTTT. V usage is TRBV6-5 and J usage is TRBJ1-4, with D unresolved. Germline loops: CDR1 MNHEY, CDR2 SVGAGI. Trimming left V 6 bases short and J 5 bases short, with 4 bases between. The CDR3 covers 11 residues.

The chain is built from TRBV5-1 and TRBJ2-2; TRBD1 might be the D (5 bases). The CDR3 runs 15 residues. CDR1 and CDR2 (germline): SGHRS, YFSETQ. Trimming removed 5 bases at V and 1 base at J, with 12 bases between. Here the CDR3 reads CASRLNRGNTGELFF. CDR3 bases: TGCGCCAGCAGATTGAATAGGGGGAACACCGGGGAGCTGTTTTTT.

The chain combines TRBV4-3 with TRBJ2-7; 7 nucleotides align to TRBD1. The CDR3 totals 16 residues. The V segment lost 1 base and the J segment 0 bases; nucleotides outside the gene matches: 6. Germline CDR1 is LGHNA and CDR2 is YSLEER. The CDR3: CASSQARQGSSYEQYF. The CDR3 nucleotides read TGCGCCAGCAGCCAAGCAAGACAGGGAAGCTCCTACGAGCAGTACTTC.

This clone was seen many times. This chain links TRBV11-2 with TRBJ1-1, with unresolved D. Germline values: CDR1 SGHAT, CDR2 FQNNGV. V was trimmed by 2 bases and J by 0 bases, leaving 16 bases between them. The CDR3 consists of 17 residues. This CDR3 reads CASSLRVGGAMNTEAFF. The CDR3, as DNA: TGTGCCAGCAGCTTAAGGGTAGGAGGCGCCATGAACACTGAAGCTTTCTTT.

The J gene is TRBJ1-1, the V gene TRBV5-1; 7 nucleotides match TRBD1. The V and J ends lost 3 bases and 7 bases, in that order; junction bases with no gene match: 9. This CDR3 has 14 residues. CDR1 is SGHRS, CDR2 YFSETQ, per germline. CDR3 DNA sequence: TGCGCCAGCAGCTCACAGGGGCTGATAGGTGAAGCTTTCTTT. Translating gives CASSSQGLIGEAFF.

The chain recombines TRBV5-1 with TRBJ2-7; tentatively, D is TRBD2 (5 bases). The CDR3 sequence is 12 residues long. CDR1 SGHRS and CDR2 YFSETQ come from the germline V gene. The V end lost 9 bases, the J end lost 3 bases, and 13 bases lay between the germline ends. The DNA of the CDR3 is TGCGCCAAAAAACTAGTCATCTACGAGCAGTACTTC. Translation gives CAKKLVIYEQYF.

The chain combines TRBV19 with TRBJ1-2; perhaps TRBD1 as D (6 bases). Deletions cut 4 bases from V and 2 bases from J, with 14 bases between. The length of the CDR3 is 15 residues. Germline V lookup: CDR1 LNHDA, CDR2 SQIVND (reference sequence). The DNA of the CDR3 is TGTGCCAGTAGTAAGTTGCAGGGGACCAACTATGGCTACACCTTC. Its protein product is CASSKLQGTNYGYTF.

The gene calls are TRBV3-1 (or the pseudogene TRBV3-2) and TRBJ2-1, with D tentatively TRBD2 (5 bases). There are 13 residues in the CDR3. The germline V and J ends were trimmed by 4 bases and 5 bases, with 9 bases remaining between them. Germline V gives CDR1 LGHDT, CDR2 YNNKEL (reference sequence). As DNA, the CDR3 is TGTGCCAGCAGCCCATCCGGGAACAATGAGCAGTTCTTC. This gives the protein CASSPSGNNEQFF.

The rearrangement joins TRBV7-3 to TRBJ2-3; D uncertain. Trimming shortened V by 2 bases and J by 1 base, and 4 bases separated the two germline ends. Germline V gene data show CDR1 as SGHTA and CDR2 as FQGTGA. The CDR3 totals 13 residues. The CDR3 coding sequence is TGTGCCAGCAGCTTACCAGGCACAGATACGCAGTATTTT. This translates into CASSLPGTDTQYF.

The J gene is TRBJ1-1, the V gene TRBV28, with D unclear. This CDR3 has 15 residues. The germline V gene has CDR1 MDHEN and CDR2 SYDVKM. Trimming took off 1 base at V and 1 base at J, with 10 bases between the two ends. CDR3 in amino acids: CASSLYGSGNTEAFF. The CDR3 region has the DNA TGTGCCAGCAGTTTATACGGCTCGGGGAACACTGAAGCTTTCTTT.

Only one count was recorded for this clone. This chain joins TRBV28 and TRBJ2-2; TRBD1 matches 11 bases. Trimming at V came to 8 bases and at J to 5 bases, leaving 4 bases not matched to a gene. Germline values: CDR1 MDHEN, CDR2 SYDVKM. The CDR3 contains 14 residues. The CDR3 region is CASRTGGNTGELFF. The CDR3, as DNA: TGTGCCAGCCGGACAGGGGGCAATACCGGGGAGCTGTTTTTT.

This clone was seen only a few times. J is TRBJ2-7 and V is TRBV11-2; D remains ambiguous. Germline values: CDR1 SGHAT, CDR2 FQNNGV. V shed 1 base and J shed 2 bases, with 6 bases lying between them. This CDR3 comprises 13 residues. The CDR3 protein is CASSLARAYEQYF. CDR3 bases: TGTGCCAGCAGCTTAGCCCGGGCCTACGAGCAGTACTTC.

This chain links TRBV6-4 with TRBJ1-2; no firm D call. Trimming took off 0 bases at V and 8 bases at J, with 7 bases between the two ends. The CDR3 loop spans 12 amino acids. In germline, CDR1 is MRHNA, CDR2 SNTAGT. CDR3 DNA sequence: TGTGCCAGCAGTGACTCCTTCGGGGGCTACACCTTC. Its translation is CASSDSFGGYTF.

This clone has only a few counts. The genes are TRBV30 and TRBJ1-2; weak D call: TRBD1 (5 bases). Trimming cost V 2 bases and J 6 bases, with 7 bases left between them. The length of the CDR3 is 11 residues. Germline CDR1 GTSNPN, CDR2 SVGIG (reference sequence). CDR3 loop: CAWSIGDGYTF. The CDR3 DNA reads TGTGCCTGGAGTATAGGGGATGGCTACACCTTC. The full variable domain, in which reference TRBV30 and TRBJ1-2 provide the parts outside the CDR3, is SQTIHQWPATLVQPVGSPLSLECTVEGTSNPNLYWYRQAAGRGLQLLFYSVGIGQISSEVPQNLSASRPQDRQFILSSKKLLLSDSGFYLCAWSIGDGYTFGSGTRLTVV.